This TCR beta chain was captured in a study of cytomegalovirus exposure and HLA in healthy donors. Study-level results: 87-base-pair reads could not separate some V segments, including TRBV6-2 and TRBV6-3.

The PCR ran on 60 Vbeta and 13 Jbeta primers. The protocol was immunoSEQ multiplex PCR, while the TCRdb copy is restricted to in-frame clones and leaves out a portion. This sample has some 150,000 clones, with 80% to 90% found just once. The CDR3 has 15 residues. With 1 base removed from V and 1 base from J, the gap between germline ends came to 11 bases. Germline CDR1 is SGHAT and CDR2 is FQNNGV. Comments on this clone: The antigen is undetermined.

The source material was PBMCs. The origin of this receptor is a woman aged 25-40 years in good health and CMV-seropositive. V is TRBV11-2 and J is TRBJ2-7; the D gene is possibly TRBD1 (5 bases). The CDR3: CASSLVIDSSYEQYF. The DNA for the CDR3 is TGTGCCAGCAGCTTAGTGATCGACAGTTCCTACGAGCAGTACTTC.